This entry describes one TCR beta chain. The antigen remains unidentified. CD45RO+ cells and CCR7-negative CD45RA+ TemRA cells were combined as CD8 memory. The junction had 8 bases not matched to a gene; V was cut back by 7 bases and J by 6 bases. The CDR3 spans 15 residues. Germline V gene data show CDR1 as SNHLY and CDR2 as FYNNEI. Over several immunoSEQ plates, each subset's genomic DNA was distributed in even portions. The table came from immunoSEQ multiplex PCR; TCRdb's copy has only in-frame clones and leaves some out. The sample carries about 120,000 clones, approximately 70% recorded once. These data belong to a study of shared clonotypes between healthy human individuals. Study-wide results and caveats: Clonotype sharing across a few donors was observed for around 5% of naive CD4 clonotypes.

The chain has TRBV2 and TRBJ2-4, with 11 bases fitting TRBD2. This receptor was obtained from a woman aged 25-40 years in good health. The sequenced sample was memory CD8+ T cells sorted from blood. Subset: CD45RO+ cells pooled with CCR7-negative TemRA cells. The CDR3 DNA follows: TGTGCCAGCATTAGGACTAGCGGGTATGGAAACATTCAGTACTTC. Residues: CASIRTSGYGNIQYF.